This TCR beta chain comes out of a study of T cells after yellow fever vaccination. This CDR3 comprises 11 residues. Germline CDR1 reads SGHAT; CDR2 reads FQNNGV. The study, taken as a whole, reports: Post-booster repertoires contained most primary-vaccination clones again (roughly 96% CD4, 85% to 90% CD8). Within FACS-sorted repertoires, abundant clonotypes contaminating from the bulk population could be present.

Many counts were recorded for this clonotype. What it binds is not known. One end of the junction does not line up with germline, which may come from a read error. TCRdb reanalysed the 5' RACE reads using MiXCR and keeps one entry per CDR3 protein. The sample consists of some 200,000 distinct CDR3 sequences, about 3% of them appearing once. This TCR derives from a man aged 18 to 30 who received the YFV17D yellow fever vaccine. V gene TRBV11-2 combines with J gene TRBJ2-7; D remains unclear. This specimen was CD4+ T cells sorted from PBMCs, taken 10 days after the yellow fever booster vaccination. The CDR3, as DNA: TGTGCCAGCAGCTTAGGGGGAATGAGTATCTTC. Translating gives CASSLGGMSIF. Supplemented by reference TRBV11-2 and TRBJ2-7, the full variable domain reads EAGVAQSPRYKIIEKRQSVAFWCNPISGHATLYWYQQILGQGPKLLIQFQNNGVVDDSQLPKDRFSAERLKGVDSTLKIQPAKLEDSAVYLCASSLGGMSIFGPGTRLTVT.